This T cell receptor (beta chain) was sequenced during a study of cytomegalovirus exposure and HLA in healthy donors. Whole-study context: A prior analysis found roughly 110 million unique TCR beta sequences from around 180 million T cells.

A remark on this clone: The antigen remains undetermined.

PCR primers comprised 60 Vbeta and 13 Jbeta primers. The data were produced by immunoSEQ multiplex PCR, yet TCRdb's version contains in-frame clones alone and is incomplete. The sample shows about 150,000 clones, around 75% of them seen only once. Nominal health characterized the donors when sampled, though unrecorded immune exposures were likely. V shed 5 bases, J shed 4 bases, and the junction held 18 bases outside the gene matches. Germline V CDR1 and CDR2: SQVTM, ANQGSEA. This CDR3 has 17 amino acids. Overall study results and limits: Later analysis found that TCR beta chains associated with HLA were more clonally expanded than other, equally common chains.

V gene TRBV29-1 combines with J gene TRBJ2-7, with 9 bases lining up with TRBD2. The sample consisted of PBMCs. The source is a man under 40 in good health and CMV-seronegative. The CDR3, as DNA: TGCAGCGTTTCGGACCCCCCGCGGCTTAGCGGGAGTTACGAGCAGTACTTC. Translating gives CSVSDPPRLSGSYEQYF.